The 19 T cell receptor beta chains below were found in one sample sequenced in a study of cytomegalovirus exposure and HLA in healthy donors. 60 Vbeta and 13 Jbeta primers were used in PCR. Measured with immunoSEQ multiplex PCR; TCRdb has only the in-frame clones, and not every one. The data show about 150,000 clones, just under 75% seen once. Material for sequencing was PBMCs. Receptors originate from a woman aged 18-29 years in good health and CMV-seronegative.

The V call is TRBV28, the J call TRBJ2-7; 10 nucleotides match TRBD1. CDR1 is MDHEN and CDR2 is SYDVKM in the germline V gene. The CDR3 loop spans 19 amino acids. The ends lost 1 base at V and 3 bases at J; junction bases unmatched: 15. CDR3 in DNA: TGTGCCAGCAGTTTATTTCGTCCTTATCGACAGGGGGCCAACTACGAGCAGTACTTC. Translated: CASSLFRPYRQGANYEQYF.

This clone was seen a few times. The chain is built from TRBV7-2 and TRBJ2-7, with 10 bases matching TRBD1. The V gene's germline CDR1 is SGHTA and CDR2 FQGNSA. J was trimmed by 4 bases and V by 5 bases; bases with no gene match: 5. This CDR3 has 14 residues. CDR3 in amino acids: CASSLPGQGYEQYF. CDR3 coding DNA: TGTGCCAGCAGCCTCCCGGGACAGGGGTACGAGCAGTACTTC.

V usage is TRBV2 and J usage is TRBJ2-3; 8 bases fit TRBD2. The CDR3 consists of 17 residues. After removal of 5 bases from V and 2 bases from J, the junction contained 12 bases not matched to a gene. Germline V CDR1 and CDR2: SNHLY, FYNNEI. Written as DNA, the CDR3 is TGTGCCAGCAGTAGCGGGAGATCCACAAGGGACACAGATACGCAGTATTTT. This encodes CASSSGRSTRDTDTQYF.

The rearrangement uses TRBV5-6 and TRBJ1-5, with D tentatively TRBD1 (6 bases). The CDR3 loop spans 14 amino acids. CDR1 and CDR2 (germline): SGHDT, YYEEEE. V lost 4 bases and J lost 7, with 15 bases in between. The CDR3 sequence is CASSGTGSGQPQHF. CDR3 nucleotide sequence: TGTGCCAGCAGCGGTACAGGGTCGGGGCAGCCCCAGCATTTT.

The CDR3 bases are TGTTCCAGCAGCTCCCATCGGGACAGCTCCTACGAGCAGTACGTC. Translating it yields CSSSSHRDSSYEQYV. The chain recombines TRBV7-9 with TRBJ2-7, with 7 bases fitting TRBD1. The CDR3 spans 15 residues. CDR1 and CDR2 from the germline V gene are SEHNR and FQNEAQ (reference sequence).

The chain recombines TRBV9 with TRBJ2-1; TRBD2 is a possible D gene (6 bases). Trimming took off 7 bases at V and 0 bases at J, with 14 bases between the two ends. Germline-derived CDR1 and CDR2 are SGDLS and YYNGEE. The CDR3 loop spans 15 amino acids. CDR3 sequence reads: CASGIGGSSYNEQFF. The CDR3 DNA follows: TGTGCCAGCGGAATCGGGGGAAGCTCCTACAATGAGCAGTTCTTC.

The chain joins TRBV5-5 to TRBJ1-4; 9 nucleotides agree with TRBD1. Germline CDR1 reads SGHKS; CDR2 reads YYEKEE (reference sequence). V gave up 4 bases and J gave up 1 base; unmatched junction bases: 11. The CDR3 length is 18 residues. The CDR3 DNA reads TGTGCCAGCAGCCCCCGGGACAGGGACTATGGAACTAATGAAAAACTGTTTTTT. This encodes CASSPRDRDYGTNEKLFF. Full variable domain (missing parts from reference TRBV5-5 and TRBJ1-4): DAGVTQSPTHLIKTRGQQVTLRCSPISGHKSVSWYQQVLGQGPQFIFQYYEKEERGRGNFPDRFSARQFPNYSSELNVNALLLGDSALYLCASSPRDRDYGTNEKLFFGSGTQLSVL.

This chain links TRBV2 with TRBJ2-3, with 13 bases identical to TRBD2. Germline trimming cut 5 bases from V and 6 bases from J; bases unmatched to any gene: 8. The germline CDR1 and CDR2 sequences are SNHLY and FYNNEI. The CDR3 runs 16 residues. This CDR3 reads CASSRGTSGGADTQYF. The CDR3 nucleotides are TGTGCCAGCAGTCGCGGAACTAGCGGGGGGGCGGATACGCAGTATTTT.

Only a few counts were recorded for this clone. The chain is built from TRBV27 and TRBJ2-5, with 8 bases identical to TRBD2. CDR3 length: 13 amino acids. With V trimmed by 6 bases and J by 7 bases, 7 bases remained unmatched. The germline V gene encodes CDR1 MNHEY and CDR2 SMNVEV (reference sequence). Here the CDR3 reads CASSPGGGRTQYF. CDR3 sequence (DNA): TGTGCCAGCAGCCCGGGGGGGGGCCGGACCCAGTACTTC.

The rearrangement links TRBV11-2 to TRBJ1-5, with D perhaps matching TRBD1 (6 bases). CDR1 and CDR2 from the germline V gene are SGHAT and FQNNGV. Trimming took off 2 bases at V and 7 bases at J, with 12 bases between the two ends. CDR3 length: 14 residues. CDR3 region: CASSLRGLGQPQHF. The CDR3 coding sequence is TGTGCCAGCAGCTTAAGGGGGTTGGGGCAGCCCCAGCATTTT. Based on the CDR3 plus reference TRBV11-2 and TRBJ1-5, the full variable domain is EAGVAQSPRYKIIEKRQSVAFWCNPISGHATLYWYQQILGQGPKLLIQFQNNGVVDDSQLPKDRFSAERLKGVDSTLKIQPAKLEDSAVYLCASSLRGLGQPQHFGDGTRLSIL.

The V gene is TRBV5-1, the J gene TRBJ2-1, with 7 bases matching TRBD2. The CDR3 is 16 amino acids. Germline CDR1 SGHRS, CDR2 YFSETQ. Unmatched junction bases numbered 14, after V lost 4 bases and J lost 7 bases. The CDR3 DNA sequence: TGCGCCAGCAGCCTCGGAAGGGTGACGGGAGGTAATGAGCAGTTCTTC. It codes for CASSLGRVTGGNEQFF.

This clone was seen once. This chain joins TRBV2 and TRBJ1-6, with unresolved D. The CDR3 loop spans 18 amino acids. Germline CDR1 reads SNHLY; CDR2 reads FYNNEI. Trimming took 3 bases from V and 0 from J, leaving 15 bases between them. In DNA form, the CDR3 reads TGTGCCAGCAGTGATGAGTCGCCAGGCCTCTCCTATAATTCACCCCTCCACTTT. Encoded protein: CASSDESPGLSYNSPLHF.

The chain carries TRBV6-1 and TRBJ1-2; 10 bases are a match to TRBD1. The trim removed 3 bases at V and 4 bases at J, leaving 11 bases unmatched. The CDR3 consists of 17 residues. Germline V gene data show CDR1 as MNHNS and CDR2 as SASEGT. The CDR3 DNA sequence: TGTGCCAGCAGTGAGGGAAGACAGGGGGCAAATGTCTATGGCTACACCTTC. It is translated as CASSEGRQGANVYGYTF.

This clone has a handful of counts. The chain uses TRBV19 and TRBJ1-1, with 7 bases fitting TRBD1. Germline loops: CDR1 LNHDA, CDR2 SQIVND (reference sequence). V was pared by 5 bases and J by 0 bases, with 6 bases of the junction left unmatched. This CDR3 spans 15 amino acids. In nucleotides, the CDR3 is TGTGCCAGTAGTGCCTCGGACAGGCTGAACACTGAAGCTTTCTTT. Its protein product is CASSASDRLNTEAFF.

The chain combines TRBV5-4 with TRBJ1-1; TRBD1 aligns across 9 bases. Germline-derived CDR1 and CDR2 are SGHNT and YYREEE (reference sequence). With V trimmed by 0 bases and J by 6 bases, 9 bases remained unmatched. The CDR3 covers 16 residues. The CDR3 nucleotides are TGTGCCAGCAGCTTGGGGGGAACAGGGGGCAGGGCTGAAGCTTTCTTT. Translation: CASSLGGTGGRAEAFF.

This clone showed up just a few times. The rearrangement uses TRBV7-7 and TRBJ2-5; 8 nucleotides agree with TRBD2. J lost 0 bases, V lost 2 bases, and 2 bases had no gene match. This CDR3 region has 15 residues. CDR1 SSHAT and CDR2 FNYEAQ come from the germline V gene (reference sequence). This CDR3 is CASSLHGGDQETQYF. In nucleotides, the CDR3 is TGTGCCAGCAGCTTACACGGGGGGGACCAAGAGACCCAGTACTTC. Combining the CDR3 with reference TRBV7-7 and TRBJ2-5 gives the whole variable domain GAGVSQSPRYKVTKRGQDVTLRCDPISSHATLYWYQQALGQGPEFLTYFNYEAQPDKSGLPSDRFSAERPEGSISTLTIQRTEQRDSAMYRCASSLHGGDQETQYFGPGTRLLVL.

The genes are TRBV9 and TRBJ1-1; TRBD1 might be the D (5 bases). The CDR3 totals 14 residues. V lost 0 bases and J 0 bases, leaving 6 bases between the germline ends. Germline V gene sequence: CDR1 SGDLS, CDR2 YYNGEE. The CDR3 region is CASSVAGMNTEAFF. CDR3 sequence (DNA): TGTGCCAGCAGCGTAGCAGGGATGAACACTGAAGCTTTCTTT. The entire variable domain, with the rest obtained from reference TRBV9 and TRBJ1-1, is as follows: DSGVTQTPKHLITATGQRVTLRCSPRSGDLSVYWYQQSLDQGLQFLIQYYNGEERAKGNILERFSAQQFPDLHSELNLSSLELGDSALYFCASSVAGMNTEAFFGQGTRLTVV.

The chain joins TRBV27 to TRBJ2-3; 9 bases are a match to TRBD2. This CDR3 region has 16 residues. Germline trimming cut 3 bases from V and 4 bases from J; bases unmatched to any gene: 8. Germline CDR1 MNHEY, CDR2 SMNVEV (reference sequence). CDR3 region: CASSFLTSGTADTQYF. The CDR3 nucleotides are TGTGCCAGCAGTTTCCTGACTAGCGGTACGGCAGATACGCAGTATTTT.

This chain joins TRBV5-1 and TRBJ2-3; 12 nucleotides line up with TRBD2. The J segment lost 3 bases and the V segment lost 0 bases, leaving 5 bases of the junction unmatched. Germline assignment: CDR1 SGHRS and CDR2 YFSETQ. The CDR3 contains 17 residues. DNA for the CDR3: TGCGCCAGCAGCTTGGGGACTAGCGGGGCTATAACAGATACGCAGTATTTT. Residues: CASSLGTSGAITDTQYF.